This TCR beta chain was observed in a study of blood T cell repertoires in COVID-19 (dated by TCRdb to 2020 to 2022). For the study in its entirety: Collaborator samples came from the United States, Italy and Spain and covered acute and convalescent phases of COVID-19. The prospective study material was composed of cDNA or gDNA derived from T cells, B-cell-depleted T cells, or PBMCs. Deeply sampled blood TCRbeta repertoires from subjects exposed to, actively infected with, or recovered from COVID-19 were included in the dataset. The repertoires were released in a freely available public database meant as a resource for research on the immune response to SARS-CoV-2. The samples were drawn from the first 160 participants of the ongoing ImmuneRACE study and from under 1,500 subjects provided by 6 global collaborators. Sample metadata almost always included a de-identified subject ID, COVID-19 status, age in years and sex. Where available, HLA class I and class II types were taken from metadata supplied by the sample provider and were not determined by assay-based typing.

Study-wide conclusions, independent of this receptor: Clinical and demographic metadata were provided uncurated, with the amount varying by source and participant.

Details on this clone: Its cognate antigen has yet to be identified. It has no much larger one-base neighbor in the sample; base qualities were not kept.

At one collaborating source in Seattle, patients were enrolled during active infection and were followed longitudinally through the course of disease. Each collaborating institution followed its own protocols to collect whole blood in K2EDTA tubes. For TCRbeta analysis, collaborators shipped samples in one of three forms: frozen whole blood, isolated PBMCs, or DNA extracted from either of those sample types. TCRbeta CDR3 regions were amplified from genomic DNA using the immunoSEQ Assay, a bias-controlled multiplex PCR. In the original analysis: The number of nucleated cells in each sample was estimated from the amplification of reference gene primers within the assay. To quantify the absolute abundance of each unique TCRbeta CDR3 rearrangement, sequence reads were collapsed and filtered. Productive Simpson clonality was computed per sample as the square root of Simpson's diversity index over productive rearrangements. What TCRdb holds here is the immuneACCESS table cut down to in-frame rearrangements. Part of the clones is not present; checked against another copy, under half of the missing clones reflect an unresolved V gene, and the others are unexplained. From that table come the V and J calls and clone size; the DNA was used to work out D and trimming. The sample includes 200,000 or so clones, with 84% observed a single time. The ten largest clones take up roughly a tenth of the sample.

This clonotype originated in a woman aged 80 or over with COVID-19, enrolled during active disease. Sample: peripheral blood.

In nucleotide form, the sequence is TGTGCCAGCAGCTTGACGGGTGTCACAGATACGCAGTATTTT. Its coded protein is CASSLTGVTDTQYF. The chain is assembled from TRBV5-5 and TRBJ2-3; the D gene is not confidently resolved. The germline V gene (reference sequence) provides CDR1 SGHKS and CDR2 YYEKEE. From the cysteine through the phenylalanine, the CDR3 covers 14 amino acids. Of the read, only the CDR3 DNA is kept; its 42 bases are in frame from base 1. V drops 1 base and J drops 2 bases, leaving 8 bases in between. Outside the CDR3, residues come from the reference TRBV5-5 and TRBJ2-3 proteins, so the full variable domain is: DAGVTQSPTHLIKTRGQQVTLRCSPISGHKSVSWYQQVLGQGPQFIFQYYEKEERGRGNFPDRFSARQFPNYSSELNVNALLLGDSALYLCASSLTGVTDTQYFGPGTRLTVL.